These 31 T cell receptor beta chains were sequenced from one sample in a study of blood T cell repertoires in COVID-19. Measured with immunoSEQ multiplex PCR; TCRdb has only the in-frame clones, and not every one. The sample contains about 320,000 clones, around 85% of which appear only once. The sample comprised PBMCs or T cells enriched from blood (not recorded which). These receptors all come from a woman aged 25 to 39 who had been exposed to COVID-19.

This chain connects TRBV19 to TRBJ1-3, with D possibly being TRBD1 (5 bases). The CDR3 runs 14 residues. The V end lost 6 bases, the J end lost 0 bases, and 9 bases lay between the germline ends. The germline V gene has CDR1 LNHDA and CDR2 SQIVND (reference sequence). The CDR3 DNA follows: TGTGCCAGTAGGTGGGGCAGCTCTGGAAACACCATATATTTT. Amino acids: CASRWGSSGNTIYF.

The V gene is TRBV4-3, the J gene TRBJ1-3, with no clear D. CDR1 and CDR2 from the germline V gene are LGHNA and YSLEER. The CDR3 spans 15 residues. V lost 3 bases and J lost 0, with 9 bases in between. The CDR3 spells CASSQPGSSGNTIYF. The CDR3 DNA reads as TGCGCCAGCAGCCAGCCGGGTTCCTCTGGAAACACCATATATTTT.

V and J are TRBV14 and TRBJ1-6; 7 positions match TRBD1. The CDR3 contains 15 residues. CDR1 is SGHDN and CDR2 is FVKESK in the germline V gene. V lost 1 base to trimming and J lost 7 bases; unmatched junction nucleotides: 4. CDR3 DNA sequence: TGTGCCAGCAGCCAAGCGACAGGGACGAATTCACCCCTCCACTTT. It specifies CASSQATGTNSPLHF.

This clone was picked up a small number of times. J is TRBJ2-2 and V is TRBV27; TRBD2 aligns across 7 bases. The CDR3 length is 15 residues. Trimming removed 3 bases from V and 6 bases from J; junction bases left unmatched: 7. Germline V gene sequence: CDR1 MNHEY, CDR2 SMNVEV (reference sequence). Here the CDR3 reads CASSFGGRAAGELFF. CDR3 DNA: TGTGCCAGCAGTTTTGGAGGGAGGGCCGCCGGGGAGCTGTTTTTT.

This clone is a singleton in its sample. The sample holds other DNA sequences that translate to the same CDR3. The chain uses TRBV19 and TRBJ1-1; D is uncertain. Germline assignment: CDR1 LNHDA and CDR2 SQIVND (reference sequence). V lost 3 bases to trimming and J lost 1 base, with 6 bases between them. CDR3 length equals 13 residues. The CDR3 spells CASSITRNTEAFF. The CDR3 DNA follows: TGTGCCAGTAGTATTACACGGAACACTGAAGCTTTCTTT.

This rearrangement joins TRBV28 to TRBJ2-1; weak D call: TRBD1 (6 bases). Trimming shortened V by 5 bases and J by 0 bases, and 8 bases separated the two germline ends. The CDR3 spans 14 residues. The germline V gene has CDR1 MDHEN and CDR2 SYDVKM. The CDR3 sequence is CASSTGSSYNEQFF. CDR3 coding DNA: TGTGCCAGCAGTACAGGGAGCTCCTACAATGAGCAGTTCTTC.

The chain recombines TRBV24-1 with TRBJ2-5; D might be TRBD2 (7 bases). The CDR3 contains 15 residues. V shed 8 bases and J shed 0 bases, with 15 bases lying between them. Per the germline V gene, CDR1 is KGHDR and CDR2 is SFDVKD. CDR3 sequence: CATKGGVGDQETQYF. The CDR3 nucleotides read TGTGCCACCAAGGGGGGGGTGGGGGACCAAGAGACCCAGTACTTC.

The V and J genes are TRBV7-9 and TRBJ2-5; 8 positions match TRBD2. Losses at the gene ends were 4 bases for V and 7 bases for J; bases not matched to a gene: 11. Germline lookup yields CDR1 SEHNR and CDR2 FQNEAQ (reference sequence). The CDR3 has 15 residues. The CDR3 spells CASSSGGALIGTQYF. CDR3 in DNA: TGTGCCAGCAGCTCCGGGGGGGCCTTGATTGGGACCCAGTACTTC.

The J gene is TRBJ2-7, the V gene TRBV5-4; 12 nucleotides agree with TRBD2. This CDR3 is built from 17 residues. V gave up 2 bases and J gave up 6 bases; unmatched junction bases: 12. Germline-derived CDR1 and CDR2 are SGHNT and YYREEE (reference sequence). CDR3 sequence reads: CASSFPGLAGGAGEQYF. CDR3 DNA: TGTGCCAGCAGCTTTCCGGGACTAGCGGGCGGCGCTGGCGAGCAGTACTTC.

V is TRBV5-6 and J is TRBJ2-1; the match to TRBD2 covers 12 bases. J was trimmed by 0 bases and V by 3 bases; bases with no gene match: 7. This CDR3 contains 18 residues. Germline CDR1 SGHDT, CDR2 YYEEEE. Written as DNA, the CDR3 is TGTGCCAGCAGCTCCGGGACTAGCGGGCCTAGCTCCTACAATGAGCAGTTCTTC. Its translation: CASSSGTSGPSSYNEQFF.

The sample holds one count of this clone. The genes are TRBV3-1 (or the pseudogene TRBV3-2) and TRBJ1-1; maybe TRBD1 (5 bases). This CDR3 spans 14 amino acids. Trimming removed 0 bases at V and 6 bases at J, with 11 bases between. CDR1 LGHDT and CDR2 YNNKEL come from the germline V gene (reference sequence). The CDR3 DNA sequence: TGTGCCAGCAGCCAAGATCACAGGACCCCTGAAGCTTTCTTT. It encodes CASSQDHRTPEAFF.

This rearrangement joins TRBV30 to TRBJ2-7; 8 bases line up with TRBD2. Losses at the gene ends were 5 bases for V and 6 bases for J; bases not matched to a gene: 3. Germline CDR1 and CDR2: GTSNPN and SVGIG (reference sequence). This CDR3 region has 11 residues. The CDR3 region is CAWYLAGEQYF. CDR3 bases: TGTGCCTGGTATCTAGCGGGCGAGCAGTACTTC.

CDR3 protein: CATRVGTGNTGELFF. The CDR3 nucleotides read TGTGCCACCAGGGTCGGGACAGGGAACACCGGGGAGCTGTTTTTT. The chain is built from TRBV24-1 and TRBJ2-2; TRBD1 matches at 8 bases. The CDR3 has 15 residues. From germline, CDR1 is KGHDR and CDR2 SFDVKD. After removal of 7 bases from V and 1 base from J, the junction contained 4 bases not matched to a gene.

V and J are TRBV4-3 and TRBJ2-1, with D perhaps matching TRBD2 (6 bases). Trimming removed 1 base at V and 12 bases at J, with 22 bases between. Germline loops: CDR1 LGHNA, CDR2 YSLEER. The CDR3 has 16 residues. CDR3 sequence: CASSQVANLAGKGQFF. In DNA form, the CDR3 reads TGCGCCAGCAGCCAAGTGGCAAATTTGGCGGGGAAGGGGCAGTTCTTC.

The chain employs TRBV18 and TRBJ1-2, with a possible D match to TRBD1 (6 bases). The CDR3 has 15 amino acids. Germline V gives CDR1 KGHSH, CDR2 LQKENI. The V end lost 0 bases, the J end lost 7 bases, and 15 bases lay between the germline ends. The CDR3 region is CASSPPVTDRSGYTF. The CDR3 DNA follows: TGTGCCAGCTCACCACCGGTCACGGACAGAAGTGGCTACACCTTC. The whole variable domain, remainder taken from reference TRBV18 and TRBJ1-2, is NAGVMQNPRHLVRRRGQEARLRCSPMKGHSHVYWYRQLPEEGLKFMVYLQKENIIDESGMPKERFSAEFPKEGPSILRIQQVVRGDSAAYFCASSPPVTDRSGYTFGSGTRLTVV.

The rearrangement links TRBV19 to TRBJ1-5, with TRBD1 matching over 8 bases. Germline loops: CDR1 LNHDA, CDR2 SQIVND (reference sequence). After removal of 5 bases from V and 6 bases from J, the junction contained 9 bases not matched to a gene. This CDR3 is 15 amino acids long. CDR3 amino acids: CASSHQGAERQPQHF. The DNA for the CDR3 is TGTGCCAGTAGTCACCAGGGGGCAGAACGTCAGCCCCAGCATTTT.

The J gene is TRBJ2-7, the V gene TRBV30; weak D call: TRBD1 (8 bases). The germline V gene encodes CDR1 GTSNPN and CDR2 SVGIG (reference sequence). Trimming cost V 5 bases and J 7 bases, with 15 bases left between them. The CDR3 runs to 12 residues. DNA for the CDR3: TGTGCCTGGGCACAGGGGGAGGGGGAGCAGTACTTC. This sequence encodes CAWAQGEGEQYF. Based on the CDR3 plus reference TRBV30 and TRBJ2-7, the full variable domain is SQTIHQWPATLVQPVGSPLSLECTVEGTSNPNLYWYRQAAGRGLQLLFYSVGIGQISSEVPQNLSASRPQDRQFILSSKKLLLSDSGFYLCAWAQGEGEQYFGPGTRLTVT.

The chain couples TRBV25-1 to TRBJ2-7, with 9 bases identical to TRBD1. Germline V gives CDR1 MGHDK, CDR2 SYGVNS. V shed 4 bases, J shed 2 bases, and the junction held 6 bases outside the gene matches. The CDR3 is made up of 15 amino acids. The CDR3 loop reads CASSAPGQGAYEQYF. The CDR3 DNA reads as TGTGCCAGCAGTGCCCCGGGACAGGGAGCCTACGAGCAGTACTTC.

The sample holds one count of this clone. The V call is TRBV6-5, the J call TRBJ1-1; 9 bases agree with TRBD1. CDR3 length: 14 amino acids. Trimming cost V 6 bases and J 4 bases; bases outside gene matches: 6. The germline gives CDR1 MNHEY, CDR2 SVGAGI. CDR3 protein: CASRGWDRATEAFF. In DNA, the CDR3 is TGTGCCAGCAGGGGGTGGGACAGGGCCACTGAAGCTTTCTTT.

V usage is TRBV27 and J usage is TRBJ1-6; 8 bases line up with TRBD1. From germline, CDR1 is MNHEY and CDR2 SMNVEV (reference sequence). The CDR3 sequence is 17 residues long. V trimming: 5 bases; J trimming: 1 base; junction bases outside the gene matches: 7. CDR3 nucleotides: TGTGCCAGCAGTCAATGGACAGGGATTTCCTATAATTCACCCCTCCACTTT. This translates into CASSQWTGISYNSPLHF.

The chain has TRBV9 and TRBJ1-2, with a weak D call TRBD1 (6 bases). The germline gives CDR1 SGDLS, CDR2 YYNGEE. The germline V and J ends were trimmed by 3 bases and 4 bases, with 19 bases remaining between them. The CDR3 totals 16 residues. As DNA, the CDR3 is TGTGCCAGCAGCGACCCCGGGGGGCTTACCTCCTATGGCTACACCTTC. Amino acids: CASSDPGGLTSYGYTF.

This chain uses TRBV5-4 with TRBJ2-2; unclear D gene. The V and J ends lost 2 bases and 1 base respectively, with 6 bases between them. The V gene's germline CDR1 is SGHNT and CDR2 YYREEE (reference sequence). The CDR3 is 14 residues long. The CDR3 DNA sequence: TGTGCCAGCAGCTTATGGCAGAACACCGGGGAGCTGTTTTTT. This encodes CASSLWQNTGELFF.

The chain combines TRBV5-1 with TRBJ1-1; D gene unclear. Germline V lookup: CDR1 SGHRS, CDR2 YFSETQ. The length of the CDR3 is 13 residues. With 0 bases removed from V and 1 base from J, the gap between germline ends came to 4 bases. The CDR3 region is CASSLGPNTEAFF. In nucleotides, the CDR3 is TGCGCCAGCAGCTTGGGGCCGAACACTGAAGCTTTCTTT.

The chain combines TRBV10-3 with TRBJ2-1; 9 nucleotides line up with TRBD1. CDR3 length equals 15 residues. Germline-derived CDR1 and CDR2 are ENHRY and SYGVKD. V lost 10 bases and J lost 8; bases outside the gene matches: 15. The CDR3 loop is CATLTGQGIVYEQFF. The CDR3 DNA reads as TGTGCCACCCTCACGGGACAGGGAATAGTCTATGAGCAGTTCTTC.

This clone was observed a single time. The chain couples TRBV7-9 to TRBJ1-2; 9 bases are a match to TRBD1. Germline CDR1 SEHNR, CDR2 FQNEAQ (reference sequence). CDR3 length equals 15 residues. V lost 5 bases and J lost 8; bases outside the gene matches: 12. CDR3 nucleotides: TGTGCCAGCAGCCAAGGAGGACAGGGGACTCTCGGCTACACCTTC. This sequence encodes CASSQGGQGTLGYTF.

In its sample, this clone was seen once. This chain connects TRBV27 to TRBJ1-5; 8 nucleotides line up with TRBD1. There are 14 residues in the CDR3. Trimming removed 5 bases from V and 4 bases from J; junction bases left unmatched: 4. Per germline, CDR1 MNHEY and CDR2 SMNVEV (reference sequence). The CDR3 loop is CASSIQGGNQPQHF. CDR3 sequence (DNA): TGTGCCAGCAGTATACAGGGGGGGAATCAGCCCCAGCATTTT.

The chain combines TRBV3-1 (or the pseudogene TRBV3-2) with TRBJ2-5; 9 bases align to TRBD1. CDR1 is LGHDT and CDR2 is YNNKEL in the germline V gene (reference sequence). This CDR3 has 15 residues. The V segment lost 4 bases and the J segment 0 bases; nucleotides outside the gene matches: 3. In nucleotides, the CDR3 is TGTGCCAGCAGCCCCGGGACAGGGTACCAAGAGACCCAGTACTTC. Its translation: CASSPGTGYQETQYF.

The V gene is TRBV27, the J gene TRBJ2-5; 7 bases are a match to TRBD2. The J segment lost 2 bases and the V segment lost 4 bases, leaving 22 bases of the junction unmatched. The germline CDR1 and CDR2 sequences are MNHEY and SMNVEV (reference sequence). The CDR3 contains 20 residues. Here the CDR3 DNA reads TGTGCCAGCAGTTCCCCCGGGGAGGGAGGCTTGAATTTGCTACAAGAGACCCAGTACTTC. This translates into CASSSPGEGGLNLLQETQYF.

This clone is a singleton in its sample. The J gene is TRBJ1-2, the V gene TRBV25-1; TRBD1 aligns across 7 bases. From germline, CDR1 is MGHDK and CDR2 SYGVNS. The CDR3 runs 15 residues. Trimming removed 3 bases from V and 5 bases from J; junction bases left unmatched: 9. The CDR3 is CASSDSAGQLYGYTF. CDR3 nucleotide sequence: TGTGCCAGCAGTGATTCGGCGGGACAGCTTTATGGCTACACCTTC.

The count of this clone is one. The chain recombines TRBV18 with TRBJ2-7; 8 bases agree with TRBD1. CDR1 is KGHSH and CDR2 is LQKENI in the germline V gene. The CDR3 totals 16 residues. Trimming removed 0 bases from V and 4 bases from J; junction bases left unmatched: 8. Here the CDR3 reads CASSPPQTGVGYEQYF. CDR3 bases: TGTGCCAGCTCACCACCTCAGACAGGGGTTGGGTACGAGCAGTACTTC.

V usage is TRBV18 and J usage is TRBJ2-5; TRBD1 matches 9 bases. Looked up from germline, CDR1 is KGHSH and CDR2 is LQKENI. V dropped 4 bases and J dropped 4; count of bases not matched to a gene: 4. The CDR3 is made up of 14 amino acids. The CDR3 nucleotides read TGTGCCAGCTCACGAGGGACAGGGACAGAGACCCAGTACTTC. Translated: CASSRGTGTETQYF. The variable domain in full, with the rest retrieved from reference TRBV18 and TRBJ2-5, is NAGVMQNPRHLVRRRGQEARLRCSPMKGHSHVYWYRQLPEEGLKFMVYLQKENIIDESGMPKERFSAEFPKEGPSILRIQQVVRGDSAAYFCASSRGTGTETQYFGPGTRLLVL.